These 19 T cell receptor beta chains share one sample of origin, sequenced in a study of T cells after yellow fever vaccination. A single record per CDR3 protein comes from TCRdb applying MiXCR to the 5' RACE reads. The table lists about 340,000 distinct CDR3 sequences, roughly an eighth of them singletons. Material: CD4+ T cells sorted from PBMCs, obtained 15 days after the yellow fever booster vaccination. The receptors come from a young man who received the YFV17D yellow fever vaccine.

The chain employs TRBV4-1 and TRBJ2-7; possibly TRBD2 for D (5 bases). Trimming left V 4 bases short and J 0 bases short, with 13 bases between. The CDR3 length is 15 residues. Germline V gene sequence: CDR1 MGHRA, CDR2 YSYEKL. CDR3 in amino acids: CASSRGSSNSYEQYF. CDR3 in DNA: TGCGCCAGCAGCCGCGGGTCTTCCAACTCCTACGAGCAGTACTTC.

This clonotype was found once. This rearrangement joins TRBV30 to TRBJ2-5; D could derive from TRBD1 or TRBD2 (5 bases each). The CDR3 contains 13 residues. With 0 bases removed from V and 9 bases from J, the gap between germline ends came to 14 bases. Germline V gene lookup returns CDR1 GTSNPN and CDR2 SVGIG (reference sequence). CDR3 protein: CAWSVLGRGAQYF. The CDR3 nucleotides read TGTGCCTGGAGTGTTTTAGGAAGAGGGGCCCAGTACTTC. The whole variable domain, filled in from reference TRBV30 and TRBJ2-5, reads SQTIHQWPATLVQPVGSPLSLECTVEGTSNPNLYWYRQAAGRGLQLLFYSVGIGQISSEVPQNLSASRPQDRQFILSSKKLLLSDSGFYLCAWSVLGRGAQYFGPGTRLLVL.

This clonotype was observed a handful of times. The chain recombines TRBV19 with TRBJ1-1; perhaps TRBD1 as D (5 bases). The germline V gene has CDR1 LNHDA and CDR2 SQIVND (reference sequence). Trimming took 7 bases from V and 6 from J, leaving 15 bases between them. CDR3 length equals 13 residues. As DNA, the CDR3 is TGTGCCAGTAAGGCAGGGTGGTCGTCTGAAGCTTTCTTT. Its translation: CASKAGWSSEAFF.

As for this clonotype: A junction boundary mismatches the germline segment, possibly from a read error. The CDR3 loop reads CASSDLRGNAEAFF. The CDR3 bases are TGTGCCAGCAGCGATCTAAGGGGGAACGCTGAAGCTTTCTTT. The chain carries TRBV6-5 and TRBJ1-1, with TRBD1 as a possible D gene (6 bases). The CDR3 totals 14 residues. Germline V gene lookup returns CDR1 MNHEY and CDR2 SVGAGI.

The chain is built from TRBV6-1 and TRBJ2-1; perhaps TRBD1 as D (5 bases). The CDR3 totals 14 residues. Germline CDR1 MNHNS, CDR2 SASEGT. The ends were cut back, 5 bases at V and 2 bases at J, with 10 bases in the middle. Here the CDR3 DNA reads TGTGCCAGCAGTCCCGACAGAACCTACAATGAGCAGTTCTTC. Translating it yields CASSPDRTYNEQFF.

This clonotype was counted between two and nine times. The chain has TRBV5-1 and TRBJ1-1; no reliable D call. CDR1 and CDR2 from the germline V gene are SGHRS and YFSETQ. The CDR3 runs to 13 residues. V was shortened by 3 bases and J by 9 bases, with 15 bases between the two germline ends. The DNA of the CDR3 is TGCGCCAGCAGCTGGAAGCCGGGAGACAAAGCTTTCTTT. Amino acids: CASSWKPGDKAFF.

This clonotype has only a few counts. The V call is TRBV20-1, the J call TRBJ2-3; 13 bases map to TRBD2. The CDR3 is 16 residues long. The junction had 5 bases not matched to a gene; V was cut back by 3 bases and J by 2 bases. The germline V gene has CDR1 DFQATT and CDR2 SNEGSKA (reference sequence). The CDR3 reads CSASSTSGGLTDTQYF. The CDR3, as DNA: TGCAGTGCTAGTTCGACTAGCGGGGGGCTCACAGATACGCAGTATTTT.

This clonotype was seen a few times. Compared with germline, one end of the junction differs, possibly owing to a read error. The chain employs TRBV7-7 and TRBJ1-1; a weak D match, TRBD1 (5 bases). The CDR3 length is 12 residues. Germline V gene data show CDR1 as SSHAT and CDR2 as FNYEAQ (reference sequence). This CDR3 reads CASSGGRLVAFF. In nucleotides, the CDR3 is TGTGCTAGCAGCGGGGGTCGCCTGGTAGCTTTCTTT. Filled out from reference TRBV7-7 and TRBJ1-1, the complete variable domain reads GAGVSQSPRYKVTKRGQDVTLRCDPISSHATLYWYQQALGQGPEFLTYFNYEAQPDKSGLPSDRFSAERPEGSISTLTIQRTEQRDSAMYRCASSGGRLVAFFGQGTRLTVV.

V and J are TRBV7-2 and TRBJ1-1, with D tentatively TRBD1 (5 bases). The CDR3 is made up of 13 amino acids. Deletions cut 3 bases from V and 5 bases from J, with 10 bases between. Germline CDR1 and CDR2: SGHTA and FQGNSA. CDR3 DNA: TGTGCCAGCAGCTTGGGAGGGGTTACTGAAGCTTTCTTT. It codes for CASSLGGVTEAFF. Full variable domain (remainder filled in from reference TRBV7-2 and TRBJ1-1): GAGVSQSPSNKVTEKGKDVELRCDPISGHTALYWYRQSLGQGLEFLIYFQGNSAPDKSGLPSDRFSAERTGGSVSTLTIQRTQQEDSAVYLCASSLGGVTEAFFGQGTRLTVV.

The chain has TRBV7-9 and TRBJ2-7, with 7 bases fitting TRBD2. J gave up 0 bases and V 11 bases, and 7 bases lay outside the gene matches. This CDR3 is 13 amino acids long. CDR1 and CDR2 (germline): SEHNR, FQNEAQ (reference sequence). In DNA form, the CDR3 reads TGTGCCGGAGCGGGATCCGACTCCTACGAGCAGTACTTC. As protein: CAGAGSDSYEQYF.

This clonotype has just a few counts. The chain links TRBV27 to TRBJ1-5; TRBD1 might be the D (6 bases). Germline V CDR1 and CDR2: MNHEY, SMNVEV (reference sequence). V shed 5 bases and J shed 5 bases, with 10 bases lying between them. The CDR3 runs to 13 residues. The CDR3 DNA is TGTGCCAGCAGTATGAACAGGGATCAGCCCCAGCATTTT. Translating gives CASSMNRDQPQHF.

This clonotype occurred many times. The chain combines TRBV3-1 with TRBJ2-2; no definite D call. CDR3 length: 15 amino acids. Trimming stripped 1 base from V and 0 bases from J, with 6 bases between. Germline V gene sequence: CDR1 LGHDT, CDR2 YNNKEL (reference sequence). The DNA for the CDR3 is TGTGCCAGCAGCCAAGCATGGCCGAACACCGGGGAGCTGTTTTTT. This encodes CASSQAWPNTGELFF.

The J gene is TRBJ2-7, the V gene TRBV18; D remains unclear. The germline V gene encodes CDR1 KGHSH and CDR2 LQKENI. The CDR3 extends over 15 amino acids. Trimming stripped 3 bases from V and 2 bases from J, with 14 bases between. The CDR3 here is CASSPKRLGAYEQYF. The CDR3 region has the DNA TGTGCCAGCTCACCTAAGAGACTCGGAGCCTACGAGCAGTACTTC.

This chain joins TRBV3-1 and TRBJ2-3, with a possible D match to TRBD2 (6 bases). CDR3 size: 15 residues. Trimming pared 2 bases from V and 2 bases from J, leaving 11 bases between. CDR1 and CDR2 from the germline V gene are LGHDT and YNNKEL (reference sequence). The CDR3 coding sequence is TGTGCCAGCAGCCAAAGTGGACTATTCACAGATACGCAGTATTTT. This sequence encodes CASSQSGLFTDTQYF.

This sequence joins TRBV6-1 and TRBJ1-6, with D possibly TRBD1 on 5 matching bases. This CDR3 is 17 amino acids long. The germline V and J ends were trimmed by 4 bases and 8 bases, with 21 bases remaining between them. Per germline, CDR1 MNHNS and CDR2 SASEGT. In DNA, the CDR3 is TGTGCCAGCAGTGTTCCCCCCCCGCAGGGAAGGCATTCACCCCTCCACTTT. Its protein product is CASSVPPPQGRHSPLHF.

In its sample, this clonotype was seen a few times. V usage is TRBV5-1 and J usage is TRBJ1-2, with D hard to call. This CDR3 has 13 amino acids. From germline, CDR1 is SGHRS and CDR2 YFSETQ. The ends were cut back, 5 bases at V and 8 bases at J, with 16 bases in the middle. The CDR3 region has the DNA TGCGCCAGCAGGACTGGCCCTATCGAGGGCTACACCTTC. Translation: CASRTGPIEGYTF.

This clonotype showed up just a few times. The J gene is TRBJ2-3, the V gene TRBV7-9; 7 bases are shared with TRBD1. Germline CDR1 SEHNR, CDR2 FQNEAQ (reference sequence). V trimming: 8 bases; J trimming: 0 bases; junction bases outside the gene matches: 11. This CDR3 is built from 16 residues. This chain's CDR3 is CASGGTATPSTDTQYF. The CDR3 region has the DNA TGTGCCAGCGGTGGGACAGCTACTCCTAGCACAGATACGCAGTATTTT.

This clonotype was observed many times. The V gene is TRBV9, the J gene TRBJ2-1; no reliable D call. Trimming took 0 bases from V and 4 from J, leaving 8 bases between them. Germline CDR1 reads SGDLS; CDR2 reads YYNGEE. The CDR3 has 14 amino acids. The CDR3 DNA sequence: TGTGCCAGCAGCGTAGTAGGCAGTTACAATGAGCAGTTCTTC. Amino acids: CASSVVGSYNEQFF.

In this sample, this clonotype turned up a few times. At one end, the junction sequence differs from germline, possibly due to a read error. This chain uses TRBV12-3 or TRBV12-4 with TRBJ1-2; a weak D match, TRBD1 (5 bases). The CDR3 is 14 amino acids. CDR3 sequence (DNA): TGTGCCAGCAGCTTAGGGGTCGCAAGTTATGGCTACACCTTC. Protein sequence: CASSLGVASYGYTF.